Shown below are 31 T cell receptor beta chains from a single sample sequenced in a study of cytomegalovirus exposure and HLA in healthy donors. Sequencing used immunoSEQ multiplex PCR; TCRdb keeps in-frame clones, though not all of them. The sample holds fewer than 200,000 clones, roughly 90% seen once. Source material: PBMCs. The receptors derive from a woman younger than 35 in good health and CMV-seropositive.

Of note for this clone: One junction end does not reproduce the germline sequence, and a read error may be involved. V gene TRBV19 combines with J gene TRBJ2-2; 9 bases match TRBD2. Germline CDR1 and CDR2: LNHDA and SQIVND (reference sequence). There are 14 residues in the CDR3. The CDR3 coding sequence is TGTGCCAGTACAGGACTAGCGAACGCCGGGGAGCTGTTTTTT. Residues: CASTGLANAGELFF. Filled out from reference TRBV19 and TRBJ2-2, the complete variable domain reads DGGITQSPKYLFRKEGQNVTLSCEQNLNHDAMYWYRQDPGQGLRLIYYSQIVNDFQKGDIAEGYSVSREKKESFPLTVTSAQKNPTAFYLCASTGLANAGELFFGEGSRLTVL.

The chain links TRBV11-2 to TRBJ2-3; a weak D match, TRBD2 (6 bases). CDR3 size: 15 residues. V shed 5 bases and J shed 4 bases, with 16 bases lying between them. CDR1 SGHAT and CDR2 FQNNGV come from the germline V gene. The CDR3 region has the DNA TGTGCCAGCAGCCACGGTGGGGGGTCCGCAGATACGCAGTATTTT. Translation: CASSHGGGSADTQYF.

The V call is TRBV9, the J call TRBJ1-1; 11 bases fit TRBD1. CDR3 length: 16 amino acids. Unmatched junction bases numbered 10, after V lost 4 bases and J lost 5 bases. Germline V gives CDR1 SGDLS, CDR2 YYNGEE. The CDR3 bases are TGTGCCAGCAGCCCGCGGACAGGGGGCACCGTGACTGAAGCTTTCTTT. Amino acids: CASSPRTGGTVTEAFF.

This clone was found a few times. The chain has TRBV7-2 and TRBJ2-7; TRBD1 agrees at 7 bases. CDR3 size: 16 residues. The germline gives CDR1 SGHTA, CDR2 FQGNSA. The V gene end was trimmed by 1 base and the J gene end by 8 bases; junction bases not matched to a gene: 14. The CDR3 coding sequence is TGTGCCAGCAGCTTAGGCCGACAGGGTGGAGTTGACAAGCAGTACTTC. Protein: CASSLGRQGGVDKQYF.

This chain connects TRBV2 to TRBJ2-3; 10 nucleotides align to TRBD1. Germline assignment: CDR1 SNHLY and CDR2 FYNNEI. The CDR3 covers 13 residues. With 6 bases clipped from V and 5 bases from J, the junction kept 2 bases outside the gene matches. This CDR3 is CASSGQGVDTQYF. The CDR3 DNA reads TGTGCCAGCAGCGGACAGGGGGTAGATACGCAGTATTTT.

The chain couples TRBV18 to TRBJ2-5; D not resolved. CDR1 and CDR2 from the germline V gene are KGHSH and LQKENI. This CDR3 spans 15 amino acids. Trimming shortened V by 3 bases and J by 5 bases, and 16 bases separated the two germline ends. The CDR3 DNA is TGTGCCAGCTCACCGGCGGTTCCCTCGGCGGAGACCCAGTACTTC. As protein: CASSPAVPSAETQYF. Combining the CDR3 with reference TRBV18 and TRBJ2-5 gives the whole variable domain NAGVMQNPRHLVRRRGQEARLRCSPMKGHSHVYWYRQLPEEGLKFMVYLQKENIIDESGMPKERFSAEFPKEGPSILRIQQVVRGDSAAYFCASSPAVPSAETQYFGPGTRLLVL.

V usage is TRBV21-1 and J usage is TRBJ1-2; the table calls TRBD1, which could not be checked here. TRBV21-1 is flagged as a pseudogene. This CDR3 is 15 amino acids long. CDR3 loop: CASSNRDMGNYGYTF. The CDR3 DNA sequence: TGTGCCAGCAGCAACCGGGACATGGGTAACTATGGCTACACCTTC.

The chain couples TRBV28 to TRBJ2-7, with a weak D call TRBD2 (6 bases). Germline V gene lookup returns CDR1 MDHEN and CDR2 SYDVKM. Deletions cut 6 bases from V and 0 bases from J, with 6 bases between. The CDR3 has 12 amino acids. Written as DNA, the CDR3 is TGTGCCAGCAGCGGGGGCTCCTACGAGCAGTACTTC. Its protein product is CASSGGSYEQYF.

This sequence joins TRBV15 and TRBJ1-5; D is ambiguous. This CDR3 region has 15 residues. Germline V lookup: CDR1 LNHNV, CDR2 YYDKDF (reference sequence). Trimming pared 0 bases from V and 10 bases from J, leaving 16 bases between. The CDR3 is CATSREATIGEPQHF. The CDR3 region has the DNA TGTGCCACCAGCAGAGAAGCCACCATAGGAGAACCCCAGCATTTT.

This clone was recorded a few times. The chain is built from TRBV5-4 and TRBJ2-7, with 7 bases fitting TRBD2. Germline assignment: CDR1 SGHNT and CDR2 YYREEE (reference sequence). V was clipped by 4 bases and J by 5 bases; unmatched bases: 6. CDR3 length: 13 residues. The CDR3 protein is CASSHTGTNEQYF. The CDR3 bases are TGTGCCAGCAGCCATACCGGGACTAACGAGCAGTACTTC.

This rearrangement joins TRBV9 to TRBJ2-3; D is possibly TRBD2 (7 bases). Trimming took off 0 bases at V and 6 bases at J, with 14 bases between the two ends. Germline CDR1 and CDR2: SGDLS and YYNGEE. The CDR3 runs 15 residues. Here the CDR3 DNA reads TGTGCCAGCAGCGTAGACGGGAGGAGGGGGGATACGCAGTATTTT. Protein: CASSVDGRRGDTQYF.

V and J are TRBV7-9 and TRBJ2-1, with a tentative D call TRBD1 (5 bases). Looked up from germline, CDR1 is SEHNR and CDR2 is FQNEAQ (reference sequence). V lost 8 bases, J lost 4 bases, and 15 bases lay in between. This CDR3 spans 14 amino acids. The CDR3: CASRVVTEYNEQFF. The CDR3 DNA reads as TGTGCCAGCCGAGTAGTGACAGAATACAATGAGCAGTTCTTC. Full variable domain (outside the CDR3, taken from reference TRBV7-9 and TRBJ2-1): DTGVSQNPRHKITKRGQNVTFRCDPISEHNRLYWYRQTLGQGPEFLTYFQNEAQLEKSRLLSDRFSAERPKGSFSTLEIQRTEQGDSAMYLCASRVVTEYNEQFFGPGTRLTVL.

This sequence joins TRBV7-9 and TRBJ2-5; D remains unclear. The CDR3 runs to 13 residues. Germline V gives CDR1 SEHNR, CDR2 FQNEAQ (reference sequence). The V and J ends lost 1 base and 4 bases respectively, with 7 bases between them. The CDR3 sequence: CASSLGGIETQYF. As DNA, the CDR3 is TGTGCCAGCAGCTTAGGTGGCATAGAGACCCAGTACTTC.

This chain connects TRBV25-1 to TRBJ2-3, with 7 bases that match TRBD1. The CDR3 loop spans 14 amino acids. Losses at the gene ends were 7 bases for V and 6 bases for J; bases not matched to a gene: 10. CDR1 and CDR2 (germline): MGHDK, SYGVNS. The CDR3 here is CASTLTGIKDTQYF. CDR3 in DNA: TGTGCCAGCACCTTGACAGGGATTAAGGATACGCAGTATTTT.

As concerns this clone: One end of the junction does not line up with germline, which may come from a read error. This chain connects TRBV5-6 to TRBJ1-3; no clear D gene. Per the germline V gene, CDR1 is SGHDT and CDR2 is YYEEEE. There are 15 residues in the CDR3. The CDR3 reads CASSLGIRSANTIYF. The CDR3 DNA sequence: TGTGCCAGCAGCCTCGGTATTCGGTCTGCAAACACCATATATTTT.

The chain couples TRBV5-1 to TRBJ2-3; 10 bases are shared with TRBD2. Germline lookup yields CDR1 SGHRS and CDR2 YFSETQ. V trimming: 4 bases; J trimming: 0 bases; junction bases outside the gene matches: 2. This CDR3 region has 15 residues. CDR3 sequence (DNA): TGCGCCAGCAGCCCACTAGCGGGAAGCACAGATACGCAGTATTTT. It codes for CASSPLAGSTDTQYF.

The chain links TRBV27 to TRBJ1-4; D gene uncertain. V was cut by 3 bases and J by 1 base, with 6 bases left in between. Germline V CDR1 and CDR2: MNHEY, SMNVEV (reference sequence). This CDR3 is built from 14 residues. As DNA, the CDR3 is TGTGCCAGCAGTTTCTACAGAACTAATGAAAAACTGTTTTTT. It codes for CASSFYRTNEKLFF.

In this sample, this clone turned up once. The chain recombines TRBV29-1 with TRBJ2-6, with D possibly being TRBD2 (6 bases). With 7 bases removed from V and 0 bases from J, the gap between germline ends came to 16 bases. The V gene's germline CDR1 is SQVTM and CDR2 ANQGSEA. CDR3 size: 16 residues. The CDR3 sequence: CSAKTGLNSGANVLTF. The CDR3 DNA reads TGCAGCGCCAAGACGGGACTGAACTCTGGGGCCAACGTCCTGACTTTC.

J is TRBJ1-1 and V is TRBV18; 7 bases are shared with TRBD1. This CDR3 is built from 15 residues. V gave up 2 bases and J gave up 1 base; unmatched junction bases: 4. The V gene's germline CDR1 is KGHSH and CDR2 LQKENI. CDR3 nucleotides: TGTGCCAGCTCACCAACGACAGGGCGGAACACTGAAGCTTTCTTT. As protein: CASSPTTGRNTEAFF.

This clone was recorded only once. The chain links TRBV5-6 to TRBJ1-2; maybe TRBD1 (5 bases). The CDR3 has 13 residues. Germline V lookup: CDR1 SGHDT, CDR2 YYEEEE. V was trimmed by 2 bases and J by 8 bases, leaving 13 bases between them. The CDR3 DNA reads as TGTGCCAGCAGCTTAGGGGTATCGGGCGGCTACACCTTC. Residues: CASSLGVSGGYTF.

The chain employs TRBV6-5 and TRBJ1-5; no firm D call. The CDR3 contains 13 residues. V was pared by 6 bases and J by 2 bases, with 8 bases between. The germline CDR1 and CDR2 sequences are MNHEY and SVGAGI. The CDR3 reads CASRLEGNQPQHF. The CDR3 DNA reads TGTGCCAGCAGGTTGGAGGGCAATCAGCCCCAGCATTTT.

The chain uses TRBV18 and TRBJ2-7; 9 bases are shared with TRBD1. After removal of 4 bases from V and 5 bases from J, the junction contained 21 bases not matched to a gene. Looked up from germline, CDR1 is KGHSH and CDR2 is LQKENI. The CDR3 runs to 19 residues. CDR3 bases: TGTGCCAGCTCACTTTATCCCCCGGGACAGGGAATCCTACGCGACGAGCAGTACTTC. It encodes CASSLYPPGQGILRDEQYF.

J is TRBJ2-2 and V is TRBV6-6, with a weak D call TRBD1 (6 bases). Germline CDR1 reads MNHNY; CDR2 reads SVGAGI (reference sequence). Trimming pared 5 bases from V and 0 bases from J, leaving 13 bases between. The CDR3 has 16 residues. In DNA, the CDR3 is TGTGCCAGCAGTAGTACGGGACACTCGAACACCGGGGAGCTGTTTTTT. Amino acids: CASSSTGHSNTGELFF.

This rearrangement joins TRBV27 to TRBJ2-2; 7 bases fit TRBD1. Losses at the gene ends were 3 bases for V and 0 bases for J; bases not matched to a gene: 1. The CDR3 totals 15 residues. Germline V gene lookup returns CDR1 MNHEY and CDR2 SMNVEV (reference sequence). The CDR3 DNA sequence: TGTGCCAGCAGTTTGAGGGGGCCGAACACCGGGGAGCTGTTTTTT. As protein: CASSLRGPNTGELFF.

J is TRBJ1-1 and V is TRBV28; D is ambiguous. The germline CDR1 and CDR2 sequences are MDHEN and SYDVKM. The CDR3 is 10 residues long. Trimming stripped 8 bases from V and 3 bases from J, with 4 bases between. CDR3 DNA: TGTGCCAGCGCGTACACTGAAGCTTTCTTT. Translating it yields CASAYTEAFF.

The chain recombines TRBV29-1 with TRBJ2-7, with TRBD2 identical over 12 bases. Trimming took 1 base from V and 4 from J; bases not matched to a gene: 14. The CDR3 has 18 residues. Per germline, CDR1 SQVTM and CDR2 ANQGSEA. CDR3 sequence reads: CSVEGTARTSGKVYEQYF. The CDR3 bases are TGCAGCGTTGAAGGAACGGCGAGGACTAGCGGGAAGGTTTACGAGCAGTACTTC.

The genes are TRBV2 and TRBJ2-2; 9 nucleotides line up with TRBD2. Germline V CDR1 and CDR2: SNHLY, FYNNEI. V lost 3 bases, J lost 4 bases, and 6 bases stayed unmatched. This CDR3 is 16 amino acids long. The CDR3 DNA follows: TGTGCCAGCAGTGACGTAGGCGGGAGGGTCACCGGGGAGCTGTTTTTT. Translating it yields CASSDVGGRVTGELFF. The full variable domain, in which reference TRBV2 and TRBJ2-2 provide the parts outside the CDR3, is EPEVTQTPSHQVTQMGQEVILRCVPISNHLYFYWYRQILGQKVEFLVSFYNNEISEKSEIFDDQFSVERPDGSNFTLKIRSTKLEDSAMYFCASSDVGGRVTGELFFGEGSRLTVL.

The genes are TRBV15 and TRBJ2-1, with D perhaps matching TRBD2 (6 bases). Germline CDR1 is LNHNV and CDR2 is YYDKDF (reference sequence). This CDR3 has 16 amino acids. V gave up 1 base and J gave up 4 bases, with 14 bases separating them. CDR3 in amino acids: CATSRVSGRKYNEQFF. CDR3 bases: TGTGCCACCAGCAGAGTATCCGGGAGAAAGTACAATGAGCAGTTCTTC.

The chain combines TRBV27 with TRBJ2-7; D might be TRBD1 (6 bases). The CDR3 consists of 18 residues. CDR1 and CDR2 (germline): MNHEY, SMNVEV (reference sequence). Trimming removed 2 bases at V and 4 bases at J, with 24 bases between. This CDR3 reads CASSLGGWGDTGRYEQYF. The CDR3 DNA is TGTGCCAGCAGTTTAGGTGGGTGGGGCGACACAGGGCGGTACGAGCAGTACTTC.

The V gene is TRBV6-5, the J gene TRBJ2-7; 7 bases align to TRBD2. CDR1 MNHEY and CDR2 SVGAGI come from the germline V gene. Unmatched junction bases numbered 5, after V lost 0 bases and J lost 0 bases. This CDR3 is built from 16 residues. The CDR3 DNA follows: TGTGCCAGCAGTTACTCCGGGAGCGGGGACTCCTACGAGCAGTACTTC. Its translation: CASSYSGSGDSYEQYF.

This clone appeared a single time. CDR3 sequence reads: CASSRMTGGRTEAFF. In DNA, the CDR3 is TGTGCCAGTAGTAGAATGACAGGGGGACGTACTGAAGCTTTCTTT. J is TRBJ1-1 and V is TRBV19; 9 bases align to TRBD1. CDR1 and CDR2 (germline): LNHDA, SQIVND (reference sequence). With V trimmed by 4 bases and J by 5 bases, 8 bases remained unmatched. This CDR3 contains 15 residues.